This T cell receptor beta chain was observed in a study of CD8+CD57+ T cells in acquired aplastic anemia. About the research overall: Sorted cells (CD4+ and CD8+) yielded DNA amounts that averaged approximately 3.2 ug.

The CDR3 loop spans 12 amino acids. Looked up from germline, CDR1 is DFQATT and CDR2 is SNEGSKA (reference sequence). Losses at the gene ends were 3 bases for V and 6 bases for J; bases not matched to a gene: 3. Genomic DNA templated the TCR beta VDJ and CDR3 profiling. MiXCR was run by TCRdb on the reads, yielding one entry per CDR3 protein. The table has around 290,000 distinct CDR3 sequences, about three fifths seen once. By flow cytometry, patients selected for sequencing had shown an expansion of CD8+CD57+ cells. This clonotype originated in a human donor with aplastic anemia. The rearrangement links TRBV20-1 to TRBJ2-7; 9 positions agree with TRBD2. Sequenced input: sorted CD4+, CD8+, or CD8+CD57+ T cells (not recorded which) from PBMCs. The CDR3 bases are TGCAGTGCTAGCGCGGGGGGGCCCGAGCAGTACTTC. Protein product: CSASAGGPEQYF.